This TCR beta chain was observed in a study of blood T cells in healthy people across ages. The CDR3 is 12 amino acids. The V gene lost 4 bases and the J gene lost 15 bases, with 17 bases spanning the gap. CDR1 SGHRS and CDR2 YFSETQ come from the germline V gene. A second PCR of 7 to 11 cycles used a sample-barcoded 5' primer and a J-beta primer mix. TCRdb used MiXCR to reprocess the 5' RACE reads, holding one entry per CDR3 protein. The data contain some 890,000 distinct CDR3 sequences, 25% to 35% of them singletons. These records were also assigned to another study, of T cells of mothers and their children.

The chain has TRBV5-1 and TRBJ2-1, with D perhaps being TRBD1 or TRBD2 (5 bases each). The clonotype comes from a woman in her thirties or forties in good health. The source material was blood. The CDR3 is CASSPVGEWVFF. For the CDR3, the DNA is TGCGCCAGCAGCCCAGTGGGGGAGTGGGTGTTCTTC.